This is a list of T cell receptor beta chains from one sample in a study of shared clonotypes between healthy human individuals. Generated by immunoSEQ multiplex PCR, the TCRdb table keeps only in-frame clones and is missing some. This sample has nearly 750,000 clones, with approximately 72% found just once. The specimen sequenced was memory CD4+ T cells sorted from blood. These receptors all come from a woman aged 25 to 39 in good health. Each CDR3 is given with its conserved first and last residue.

>TRBV25-1|TRBJ1-4|14
CASSKQGIWEKLFF
>TRBV5-4|TRBJ2-7|15
CASSLGAGGPKEQYF
>TRBV5-1|TRBJ2-5|16
CASSLARLRAQETQYF
>TRBV11-2|TRBJ2-5|13
CASSSRGMETQYF
>TRBV19|TRBJ1-1|15
CASSNSRTANTEAFF
>TRBV18|TRBJ2-2|15
CASSPRGKNTGELFF
>TRBV27|TRBJ2-3|16
CASSSGLAGLTDTQYF
>TRBV28|TRBJ2-7|13
CASSPHLSWEQYF
>TRBV7-9|TRBJ2-7|15
CASSTGTGFFYEQYF
>TRBV18|TRBJ2-2|16
CASSPQGQVNTGELFF
>TRBV29-1|TRBJ2-1|12
CSTSGDRNEQFF
>TRBV10-1|TRBJ1-5|12
CASSDNNQPQHF
>TRBV7-9|TRBJ1-4|12
CASSSTGRKLFF
>TRBV28|TRBJ2-1|16
CASSPGGGGPYNEQFF
>TRBV5-1|TRBJ2-7|14
CASSLAGGENEQYF
>TRBV4-2|TRBJ2-7|17
CASSPAGKVGRAYEQYF
>TRBV30|TRBJ1-2|17
CAWSTWGRAESNYGYTF
>TRBV30|TRBJ1-3|13
CAWKPGAGNTIYF
>TRBV11-2|TRBJ1-2|16
CASSPLSRAEDYGYTF
>TRBV4-2|TRBJ2-3|14
CASNQFQDTDTQYF
>TRBV10-3|TRBJ1-1|14
CAISTTGLDTEAFF
>TRBV4-1|TRBJ1-4|16
CASSQGIGQGAEKLFF
>TRBV19|TRBJ1-4|17
CASSIRINWATNEKLFF
>TRBV18|TRBJ2-7|20
CASSPTGTVAGTSRFYEQYF
>TRBV2|TRBJ2-2|18
CASSHGTARAGNTGELFF
>TRBV27|TRBJ2-5|13
CASSFFGEETQYF
>TRBV5-4|TRBJ2-1|11
CASSLGNEQFF
>TRBV4-1|TRBJ2-5|16
CASSRQILGTQETQYF
>TRBV7-2|TRBJ2-1|15
CASSLVVTGRIEQFF
>TRBV9|TRBJ2-3|14
CASSVEGRADTQYF
>TRBV5-4|TRBJ2-6|18
CASSPGTGGLSGANVLTF
>TRBV28|TRBJ1-2|15
CASRPPAAFPYGYTF
>TRBV19|TRBJ2-3|12
CASSRLADTQYF
>TRBV4-1|TRBJ2-1|19
CASSQDPGLAGSQYNEQFF
>TRBV5-1|TRBJ2-3|13
CASSTELVDTQYF
>TRBV28|TRBJ2-3|11
CASSLFGTQYF